This T cell receptor (beta chain) was captured in a study of T-cell reconstitution after alpha-beta-depleted transplantation in children (dated by TCRdb to between 2015 and 2016). For the study in its entirety: T-cell immune reconstitution after TCRalphabeta/CD19-depleted allogeneic hematopoietic cell transplantation in children was quantitatively tracked in the study by means of TCR repertoire profiling. On the study overall, not on this receptor specifically: In some patients, the high TCRbeta diversity seen at day 60 was put down to recipient T cells and intrathymic progenitors that had survived conditioning. The apparently early alphabetaT-cell count recovery about two months after transplant was reportedly dependent on only several hundred rapidly expanded clones derived from non-depleted graft cells. Over the following months the frequencies of hyperexpanded clones went down, and after one year T-cell counts and TCRbeta diversity were mostly credited to newly produced T cells.

Library construction relied on PCR. The sequencing machine was an Illumina HiSeq 2500. TCR library preparation used molecular barcoding, with unique molecular identifiers applied to normalize quantification of the TCRbeta repertoire. TCRdb reprocessed the public reads (quality trimming at Q25 with fastp, clone calling with MiXCR) and kept in-frame beta chains. Identical CDR3 proteins give one entry, which carries the most common genes and DNA. The sample table holds some 460,000 distinct CDR3 sequences, of which roughly 15% were seen once. Clones ranked in the top ten supply under 30% of the sample. The treatment or condition label, read with the paper, signifies: allogeneic hematopoietic cell transplantation with graft depleted of TCRalphabeta T cells and CD19 B cells. Transplant recipients were children who received TCRalphabeta/CD19-depleted allogeneic hematopoietic cell grafts. V drops 5 bases and J drops 4 bases, leaving 15 bases in between. The germline V gene provides CDR1 SGHAT and CDR2 FQNNGV. The CDR3 contains 15 residues, cysteine and phenylalanine counted. Only CDR3 DNA remains: 45 bases, in frame from the first base.

This clonotype was counted many times. The clone's antigen remains unknown. Nothing much larger sits one base from this clone, and base qualities are not available. The receptor was derived from a boy in the first two years of life who had a stem cell transplant for Wiskott-Aldrich syndrome, so the T cells may come from the graft donor. The chain uses TRBV11-2 and TRBJ2-1; TRBD2 is possibly the D segment (6 matching bases). The sequencing used PBMCs, mostly from graft donor cells, collected 360 days after TCRalphabeta/CD19-depleted stem cell transplant. CDR3 protein: CASSNRERGYNEQFF. The base sequence is TGTGCCAGCAGCAACCGGGAGAGGGGATACAATGAGCAGTTCTTC. With all but the CDR3 taken from the reference TRBV11-2 and TRBJ2-1 genes, the full variable domain is: EAGVAQSPRYKIIEKRQSVAFWCNPISGHATLYWYQQILGQGPKLLIQFQNNGVVDDSQLPKDRFSAERLKGVDSTLKIQPAKLEDSAVYLCASSNRERGYNEQFFGPGTRLTVL.